A selection of T cell receptor beta chains follows, all from one sample in a study of blood T cell repertoires in COVID-19. Clones were sequenced by immunoSEQ multiplex PCR, and TCRdb holds only the in-frame ones, with some missing. Found here are under 200,000 clones, about 81% of them singletons; the top ten hold approximately 15%. Input material: peripheral blood. All receptors come from a man younger than 40 with active or convalescent COVID-19. The CDR3 runs from the conserved cysteine through the conserved F or W. D genes are given only for firm matches. Size values are once, few and many counts, or a class for expanded clones, and some rows have none.

>few|TRBJ2-5|NA|TRBV13
TGTGCCAGCAGCTTAGTGGTCGGGCAAGAGACCCAGTACTTC
CASSLVVGQETQYF
>NA|TRBJ2-1|NA|TRBV27
TGTGCCAGCAGTGACGGGAGCAGGTACAATGAGCAGTTCTTC
CASSDGSRYNEQFF
>NA|TRBJ2-7|NA|TRBV19
TGTGCCAGTAGTATAGCCGCAGGGGGGAGCTCCTACGAGCAGTACTTC
CASSIAAGGSSYEQYF
>NA|TRBJ1-6|NA|TRBV6-2/TRBV6-3
TGTGCCAGCAGTTACCAACGGTCAGGGGAAGATAATTCACCCCTCCACTTT
CASSYQRSGEDNSPLHF
>few|TRBJ2-3|NA|TRBV19
TGTGCCAGTAGTATAGCCCGGTTGGGACTTGGTACAGATACGCAGTATTTT
CASSIARLGLGTDTQYF
>NA|TRBJ2-1|NA|TRBV30
TGTGCCTGGAGTTCTACTAGCCTACAATACAATGAGCAGTTCTTC
CAWSSTSLQYNEQFF
>NA|TRBJ1-4|TRBD1|TRBV5-1
TGCGCCAGCAGCTTGGGTAACAGGGGGAATGAAAAACTGTTTTTT
CASSLGNRGNEKLFF
>NA|TRBJ1-2|TRBD1|TRBV24-1
TGTGCCACCAGTGGGGTTGGCGCTCCGACAGGGACGAACTATGGCTACACCTTC
CATSGVGAPTGTNYGYTF
>NA|TRBJ2-3|TRBD2|TRBV11-3
TGTGCCAGCAGCTCACGGGGACTAGCGGGCCCCACAGATACGCAGTATTTT
CASSSRGLAGPTDTQYF
>NA|TRBJ2-3|TRBD1|TRBV28
TGTGCCAGCAGTTTGGACAGGGGCCCCCATACGCAGTATTTT
CASSLDRGPHTQYF
>NA|TRBJ2-7|NA|TRBV5-5
TGTGCCAGCAGCGGCGGAACAAGCTCCTACGAGCAGTACTTC
CASSGGTSSYEQYF
>NA|TRBJ2-7|NA|TRBV5-1
TGCGCCAGCAGCTTGGGGACAGTAACCTACGAGCAGTACTTC
CASSLGTVTYEQYF
>once|TRBJ2-5|TRBD1|TRBV18
TGTGCCAGCTCACTGGACAGGGAAGAGACCCAGTACTTC
CASSLDREETQYF
>NA|TRBJ2-3|NA|TRBV15
TGTGCCACCAGCGTTCACAGGGCACTACTGTCCACAGATACGCAGTATTTT
CATSVHRALLSTDTQYF
>NA|TRBJ1-2|TRBD1|TRBV2
TGTGCCAGCACCGGGGGACAGGGGGGTGGCTACACCTTC
CASTGGQGGGYTF
>NA|TRBJ2-1|NA|TRBV5-1
TGCGCCAGCAGCGTCCGGGAAGACGGTGAGCAGTTCTTC
CASSVREDGEQFF
>NA|TRBJ1-5|TRBD1|TRBV4-3
TGCGCCAGCAGCCACGCAACAGGGGGGGGAGAACCCCAGCATTTT
CASSHATGGGEPQHF
>NA|TRBJ1-2|TRBD1|TRBV7-2
TGTGCCAGCAGCTTAGCCGACAGGGAACCTAAAGATTCTAACTATGGCTACACCTTC
CASSLADREPKDSNYGYTF
>NA|TRBJ2-3|TRBD1|TRBV10-1
TGCGCCAGCAGTGGGACAGGATGGACAGATACGCAGTATTTT
CASSGTGWTDTQYF
>NA|TRBJ2-7|TRBD2|TRBV7-9
TGTGCCAGCAGCTTAGGTAGCGGGGGAAGTTACGAGCAGTACTTC
CASSLGSGGSYEQYF
>NA|TRBJ2-1|TRBD2|TRBV2
TGTGCCAGGAGTTTAGCGGGGGATGGGTCGCAGTTCTTC
CARSLAGDGSQFF
>few|TRBJ1-2|NA|TRBV6-9
TGTGCCAGCAGGAGGCGTGGGGAGTCCAACTATGGCTACACCTTC
CASRRRGESNYGYTF
>NA|TRBJ1-2|NA|TRBV6-5
TGTGCCAGCAGTTACTCTACAGGGCGTTCAAACTATGGCTACACCTTC
CASSYSTGRSNYGYTF
>NA|TRBJ1-1|TRBD1|TRBV4-1
TGCGCCAGCAGCCTCCAACAGGGGACCGAGAACACTGAAGCTTTCTTT
CASSLQQGTENTEAFF
>few|TRBJ1-5|TRBD1|TRBV19
TGTGCCAGTAGTCCATATGAAGGGACAGCCTACAGGCCCCAGCATTTT
CASSPYEGTAYRPQHF
>NA|TRBJ2-3|TRBD2|TRBV19
TGTGCCAGTAGTACTAGCGGGGGGCTAGATACGCAGTATTTT
CASSTSGGLDTQYF
>NA|TRBJ1-2|NA|TRBV18
TGTGCCAGCTCTCAGCGAGGAGCTAACTATGGCTACACCTTC
CASSQRGANYGYTF
>NA|TRBJ1-5|NA|TRBV28
TGTGCCAGCAGTTTTTCGCGGAACAATCAGCCCCAGCATTTT
CASSFSRNNQPQHF
>NA|TRBJ1-1|NA|TRBV30
TGTGCCTATCAAGCCGGCAGGGGCACTGAAGCTTTCTTT
CAYQAGRGTEAFF
>NA|TRBJ1-5|NA|TRBV9
TGTGCCAGCAGCCCCGCGGGGGCCCAGCCCCAGCATTTT
CASSPAGAQPQHF
>few|TRBJ2-7|TRBD1|TRBV9
TGTGCCAGCAGCCCCGACCAGGGGGCGGGACGCTACGAGCAGTACTTC
CASSPDQGAGRYEQYF
>NA|TRBJ1-1|NA|TRBV25-1
TGTGCCAGCATGTCCGGGACATACTCTGAAGCTTTCTTT
CASMSGTYSEAFF
>few|TRBJ1-2|TRBD1|TRBV19
TGTGCCAGTATTCAGGGACAGGGGAGCTATGGCTACACCTTC
CASIQGQGSYGYTF
>NA|TRBJ2-5|NA|TRBV18
TGTGCCAGCCTTTCCGCCGCAGGGTACCAAGAGACCCAGTACTTC
CASLSAAGYQETQYF
>NA|TRBJ1-2|NA|TRBV28
TGTGCCAGCAGTTTAGCAGGGTATGGCTACACCTTC
CASSLAGYGYTF
>NA|TRBJ2-3|TRBD1|TRBV5-1
TGCGCCAGCACCATGGGACAGGGGCATCCCTCAGATACGCAGTATTTT
CASTMGQGHPSDTQYF
>NA|TRBJ1-1|TRBD1|TRBV19
TGTGCCAGTAGTCCACAGGGGGCGAACACTGAAGCTTTCTTT
CASSPQGANTEAFF
>few|TRBJ1-4|NA|TRBV7-9
TGTGCCAGCAGCGCTGGGGACAACCCAAATGAAAAACTGTTTTTT
CASSAGDNPNEKLFF
>NA|TRBJ1-3|NA|TRBV7-2
TGTGCCAGCAGCAACGGGAGAGTTTACTCTGGAAACACCATATATTTT
CASSNGRVYSGNTIYF